The 4 T cell receptor beta chains below all came from one sample that was sequenced in a study of T cells in narcolepsy (dated by TCRdb to 2017 to 2018). To prepare the library, the immunoSEQ multiplex PCR assay was applied. The clones in this table, taken by TCRdb from immuneACCESS, are in-frame only. Not every clone is retained; where verified, under half of the shortfall comes from an unresolved V gene, and the cause of the rest is unknown. Recorded for this sample are around 34,000 clones; roughly 79% of them occurred a single time. About 4% of the sample is taken by the ten largest. The sequencing input was memory (CD45RA-) CD4+ T cells from blood. The cell subset or site label on this specimen signifies: memory T cells sorted ex vivo from peripheral blood. All receptors come from a human donor in good health.

The chain is built from TRBV6-6 and TRBJ1-5, with TRBD1 identical over 7 bases. V shed 8 bases, J shed 5 bases, and the junction held 12 bases outside the gene matches. There are 15 residues in the CDR3. Germline V CDR1 and CDR2: MNHNY, SVGAGI (reference sequence). Written as DNA, the CDR3 is TGTGCCAGCGGAACAACGACAGGGACATATCAGCCCCAGCATTTT. Amino acid sequence: CASGTTTGTYQPQHF.

The chain uses TRBV19 and TRBJ2-7; 12 bases fit TRBD1. J was trimmed by 5 bases and V by 6 bases; bases with no gene match: 11. Germline assignment: CDR1 LNHDA and CDR2 SQIVND (reference sequence). The length of the CDR3 is 16 residues. CDR3: CASSPGTGGISNEQYF. DNA of the CDR3: TGTGCCAGTAGCCCAGGGACAGGGGGCATCAGCAACGAGCAGTACTTC.

The V and J genes are TRBV14 and TRBJ2-1; no firm D call. The CDR3 length is 13 residues. Trimming cost V 0 bases and J 9 bases, with 9 bases left between them. CDR1 is SGHDN and CDR2 is FVKESK in the germline V gene. CDR3 in amino acids: CASSQDQRGEQFF. The CDR3, as DNA: TGTGCCAGCAGCCAAGACCAGCGTGGTGAGCAGTTCTTC.

This rearrangement joins TRBV30 to TRBJ1-4; a weak D match, TRBD1 (6 bases). The CDR3 extends over 15 amino acids. Trimming shortened V by 0 bases and J by 8 bases, and 16 bases separated the two germline ends. CDR1 is GTSNPN, CDR2 SVGIG, per germline (reference sequence). CDR3 nucleotides: TGTGCCTGGAGTGTATTAGGGGGAAAGGGGGAAAAACTGTTTTTT. As protein: CAWSVLGGKGEKLFF.